This TCR beta chain emerged from a study of OX40 agonist ivuxolimab in advanced cancers. Background on the study: Patients receiving dose escalation had hepatocellular carcinoma, melanoma, renal cell or head and neck cancer. Three patients had partial responses: one hepatocellular carcinoma, two cutaneous melanoma.

Points from the study as a whole: Antigen targets of the expanded peripheral T cells went undetermined.

Measured with immunoSEQ multiplex PCR; TCRdb has only the in-frame clones, and not every one. The sample yields about 86,000 clones, more than 80% seen once. Turning to this clone: Antigen specificity is unknown.

This clonotype was sampled from an adult with an advanced solid tumor such as melanoma, head and neck, liver or kidney cancer. The sample in question was CD4+ or CD8+ T cells sorted from blood, obtained in a trial of the OX40 agonist ivuxolimab.

CDR3 sequence (DNA): TGCGCCAGCAGCCAAGAGGGACTAGCAAGTTGGGATGAGCAGTTCTTC. Protein product: CASSQEGLASWDEQFF. The genes are TRBV4-1 and TRBJ2-1; the match to TRBD2 covers 9 bases. This CDR3 contains 16 residues. Germline V gives CDR1 MGHRA, CDR2 YSYEKL. V was pared by 0 bases and J by 8 bases, with 8 bases of the junction left unmatched.